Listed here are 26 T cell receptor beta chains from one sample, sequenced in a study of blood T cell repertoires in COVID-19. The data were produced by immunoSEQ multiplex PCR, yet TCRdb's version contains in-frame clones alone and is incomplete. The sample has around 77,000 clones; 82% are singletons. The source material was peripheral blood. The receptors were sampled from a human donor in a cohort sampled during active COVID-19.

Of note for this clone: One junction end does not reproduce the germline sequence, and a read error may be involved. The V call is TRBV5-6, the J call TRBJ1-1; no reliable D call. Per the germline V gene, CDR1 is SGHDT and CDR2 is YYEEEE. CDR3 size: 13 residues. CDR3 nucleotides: TGTGCCAGCAACTTGCCTGGCCTCACTGAAGCTTTCTTT. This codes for CASNLPGLTEAFF.

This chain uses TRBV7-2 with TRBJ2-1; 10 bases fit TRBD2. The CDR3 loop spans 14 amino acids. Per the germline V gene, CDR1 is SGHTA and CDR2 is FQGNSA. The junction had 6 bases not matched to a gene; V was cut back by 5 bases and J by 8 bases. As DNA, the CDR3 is TGTGCCAGCAGCGTGGGACTAGCGAAGGATGAGCAGTTCTTC. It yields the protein CASSVGLAKDEQFF.

CDR3 sequence (DNA): TGTGCCAGCAGCCAACGACTTAATTCACCCCTCCACTTT. Its protein product is CASSQRLNSPLHF. The chain joins TRBV3-1 (or the pseudogene TRBV3-2) to TRBJ1-6, with D uncertain. The ends were cut back, 2 bases at V and 6 bases at J, with 5 bases in the middle. Per the germline V gene, CDR1 is LGHDT and CDR2 is YNNKEL (reference sequence). The CDR3 consists of 13 residues.

For the CDR3, the DNA is TGTGCCAGCAGCTTGGCTTTCGAGCAGTACTTC. It encodes CASSLAFEQYF. This chain links TRBV5-6 with TRBJ2-7; D unclear. CDR3 length equals 11 residues. Deletions cut 0 bases from V and 6 bases from J, with 4 bases between. Germline CDR1 SGHDT, CDR2 YYEEEE.

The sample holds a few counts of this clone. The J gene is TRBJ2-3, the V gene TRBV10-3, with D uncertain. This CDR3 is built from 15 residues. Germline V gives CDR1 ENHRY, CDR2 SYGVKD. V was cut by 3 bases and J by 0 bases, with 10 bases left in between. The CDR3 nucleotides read TGTGCCATCAGTGATGGCAGGTCCAGCACAGATACGCAGTATTTT. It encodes CAISDGRSSTDTQYF.

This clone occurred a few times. The chain's CDR3 is CASSRSGQVNSPLHF. As DNA, the CDR3 is TGTGCCAGCAGTCGATCGGGACAAGTTAATTCACCCCTCCACTTT. The chain carries TRBV5-6 and TRBJ1-6; possible D gene TRBD1, 6 bases. The V end lost 5 bases, the J end lost 6 bases, and 15 bases lay between the germline ends. Germline V gene lookup returns CDR1 SGHDT and CDR2 YYEEEE. The CDR3 consists of 15 residues.

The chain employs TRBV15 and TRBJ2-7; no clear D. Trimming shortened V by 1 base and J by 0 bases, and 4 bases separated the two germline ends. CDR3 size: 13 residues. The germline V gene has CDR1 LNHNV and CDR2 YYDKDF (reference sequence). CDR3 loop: CATSRGYSYEQYF. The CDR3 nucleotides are TGTGCCACCAGCAGAGGCTACTCCTACGAGCAGTACTTC. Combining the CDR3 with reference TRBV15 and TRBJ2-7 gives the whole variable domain DAMVIQNPRYQVTQFGKPVTLSCSQTLNHNVMYWYQQKSSQAPKLLFHYYDKDFNNEADTPDNFQSRRPNTSFCFLDIRSPGLGDTAMYLCATSRGYSYEQYFGPGTRLTVT.

CDR3 loop: CASSLRRGNYEQYF. The DNA for the CDR3 is TGTGCCAGCAGCCTTCGGCGGGGTAACTACGAGCAGTACTTC. The rearrangement joins TRBV3-1 (or the pseudogene TRBV3-2) to TRBJ2-7, with D possibly TRBD2 on 6 matching bases. This CDR3 comprises 14 residues. V was trimmed by 4 bases and J by 3 bases, leaving 13 bases between them. Germline loops: CDR1 LGHDT, CDR2 YNNKEL (reference sequence).

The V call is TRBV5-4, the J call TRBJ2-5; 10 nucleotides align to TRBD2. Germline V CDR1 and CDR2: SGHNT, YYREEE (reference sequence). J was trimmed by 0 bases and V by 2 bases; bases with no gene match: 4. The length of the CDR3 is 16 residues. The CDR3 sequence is CASSFKAGGNQETQYF. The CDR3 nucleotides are TGTGCCAGCAGCTTTAAAGCGGGGGGGAACCAAGAGACCCAGTACTTC. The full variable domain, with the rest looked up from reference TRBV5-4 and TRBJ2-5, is ETGVTQSPTHLIKTRGQQVTLRCSSQSGHNTVSWYQQALGQGPQFIFQYYREEENGRGNFPPRFSGLQFPNYSSELNVNALELDDSALYLCASSFKAGGNQETQYFGPGTRLLVL.

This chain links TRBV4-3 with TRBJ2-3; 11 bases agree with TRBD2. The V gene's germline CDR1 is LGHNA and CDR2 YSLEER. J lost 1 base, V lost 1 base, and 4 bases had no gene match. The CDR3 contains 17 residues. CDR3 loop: CASSQGATSGGTDTQYF. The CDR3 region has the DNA TGCGCCAGCAGCCAAGGAGCGACTAGCGGGGGCACAGATACGCAGTATTTT.

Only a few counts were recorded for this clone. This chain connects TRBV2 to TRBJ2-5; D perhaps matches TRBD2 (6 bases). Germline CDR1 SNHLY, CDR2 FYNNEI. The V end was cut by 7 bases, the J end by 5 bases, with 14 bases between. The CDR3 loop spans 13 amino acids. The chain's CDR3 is CASILAVGETQYF. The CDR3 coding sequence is TGTGCCAGCATACTAGCCGTTGGGGAGACCCAGTACTTC. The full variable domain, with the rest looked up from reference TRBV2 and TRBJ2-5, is EPEVTQTPSHQVTQMGQEVILRCVPISNHLYFYWYRQILGQKVEFLVSFYNNEISEKSEIFDDQFSVERPDGSNFTLKIRSTKLEDSAMYFCASILAVGETQYFGPGTRLLVL.

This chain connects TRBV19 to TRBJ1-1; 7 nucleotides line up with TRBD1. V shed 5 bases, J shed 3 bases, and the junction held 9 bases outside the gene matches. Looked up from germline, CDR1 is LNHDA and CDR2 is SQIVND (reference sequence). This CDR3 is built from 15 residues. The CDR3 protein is CASSLTRDSDTEAFF. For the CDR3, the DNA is TGTGCCAGTAGTCTTACCCGGGACAGCGACACTGAAGCTTTCTTT. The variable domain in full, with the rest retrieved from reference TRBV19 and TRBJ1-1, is DGGITQSPKYLFRKEGQNVTLSCEQNLNHDAMYWYRQDPGQGLRLIYYSQIVNDFQKGDIAEGYSVSREKKESFPLTVTSAQKNPTAFYLCASSLTRDSDTEAFFGQGTRLTVV.

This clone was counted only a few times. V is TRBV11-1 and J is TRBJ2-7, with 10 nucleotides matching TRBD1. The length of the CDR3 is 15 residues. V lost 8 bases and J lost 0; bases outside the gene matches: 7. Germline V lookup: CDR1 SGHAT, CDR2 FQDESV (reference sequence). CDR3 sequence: CASSLTGGYSYEQYF. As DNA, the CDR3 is TGTGCCAGCTCTTTGACAGGGGGCTACTCCTACGAGCAGTACTTC. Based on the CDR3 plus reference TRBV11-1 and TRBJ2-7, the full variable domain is EAEVAQSPRYKITEKSQAVAFWCDPISGHATLYWYRQILGQGPELLVQFQDESVVDDSQLPKDRFSAERLKGVDSTLKIQPAELGDSAMYLCASSLTGGYSYEQYFGPGTRLTVT.

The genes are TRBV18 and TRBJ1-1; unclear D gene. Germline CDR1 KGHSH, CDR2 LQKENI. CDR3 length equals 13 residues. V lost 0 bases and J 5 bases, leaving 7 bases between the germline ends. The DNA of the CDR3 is TGTGCCAGCTCACCACCCTCGGGGACTGAAGCTTTCTTT. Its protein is CASSPPSGTEAFF. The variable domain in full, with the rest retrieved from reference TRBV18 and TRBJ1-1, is NAGVMQNPRHLVRRRGQEARLRCSPMKGHSHVYWYRQLPEEGLKFMVYLQKENIIDESGMPKERFSAEFPKEGPSILRIQQVVRGDSAAYFCASSPPSGTEAFFGQGTRLTVV.

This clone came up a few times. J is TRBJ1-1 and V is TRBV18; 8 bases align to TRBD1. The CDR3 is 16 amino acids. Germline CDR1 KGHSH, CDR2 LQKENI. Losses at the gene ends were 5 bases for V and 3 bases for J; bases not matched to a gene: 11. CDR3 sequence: CASSSWTGQGDTEAFF. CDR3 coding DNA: TGTGCCAGCTCATCCTGGACAGGGCAGGGTGACACTGAAGCTTTCTTT.

This CDR3 reads CSVEIPSLAGAAFF. The DNA for the CDR3 is TGCAGCGTTGAAATCCCGTCCTTGGCAGGGGCCGCTTTCTTT. V is TRBV29-1 and J is TRBJ1-1, with D possibly being TRBD1 (6 bases). In germline, CDR1 is SQVTM, CDR2 ANQGSEA. V was trimmed by 2 bases and J by 11 bases, leaving 21 bases between them. The CDR3 totals 14 residues.

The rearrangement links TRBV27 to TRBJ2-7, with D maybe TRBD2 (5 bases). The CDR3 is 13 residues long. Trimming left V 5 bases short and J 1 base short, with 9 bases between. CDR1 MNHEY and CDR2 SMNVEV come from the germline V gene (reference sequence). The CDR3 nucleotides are TGTGCCAGCAGTCCCGGCGGGTCCTACGAGCAGTACTTC. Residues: CASSPGGSYEQYF.

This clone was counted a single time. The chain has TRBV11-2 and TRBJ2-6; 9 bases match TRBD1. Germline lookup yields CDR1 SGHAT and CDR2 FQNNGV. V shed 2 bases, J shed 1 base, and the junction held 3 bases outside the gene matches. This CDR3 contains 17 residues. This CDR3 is CASSLTGGTSGANVLTF. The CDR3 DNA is TGTGCCAGCAGCTTAACAGGGGGCACGTCTGGGGCCAACGTCCTGACTTTC. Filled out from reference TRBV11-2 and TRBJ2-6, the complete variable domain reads EAGVAQSPRYKIIEKRQSVAFWCNPISGHATLYWYQQILGQGPKLLIQFQNNGVVDDSQLPKDRFSAERLKGVDSTLKIQPAKLEDSAVYLCASSLTGGTSGANVLTFGAGSRLTVL.

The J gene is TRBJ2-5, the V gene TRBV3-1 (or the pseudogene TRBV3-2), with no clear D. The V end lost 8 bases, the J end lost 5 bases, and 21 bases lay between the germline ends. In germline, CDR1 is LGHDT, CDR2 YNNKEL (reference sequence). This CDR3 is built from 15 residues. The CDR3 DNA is TGTGCCAGCGCCCCGGGTGCCGGCGGTGGGGAGACCCAGTACTTC. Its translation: CASAPGAGGGETQYF.

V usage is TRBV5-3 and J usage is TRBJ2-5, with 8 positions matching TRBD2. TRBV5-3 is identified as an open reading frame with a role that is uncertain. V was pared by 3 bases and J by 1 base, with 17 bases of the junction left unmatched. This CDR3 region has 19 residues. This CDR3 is CARSSKPRQREKLQETQYF. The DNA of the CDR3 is TGTGCCAGAAGCTCTAAACCCCGGCAGCGGGAGAAACTCCAAGAGACCCAGTACTTC.

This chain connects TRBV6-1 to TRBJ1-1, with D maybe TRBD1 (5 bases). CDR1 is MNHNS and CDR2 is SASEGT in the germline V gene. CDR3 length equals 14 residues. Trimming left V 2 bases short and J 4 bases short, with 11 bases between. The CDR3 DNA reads TGTGCCAGCAGTGAATACAGGAGTGGCACTGAAGCTTTCTTT. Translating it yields CASSEYRSGTEAFF.

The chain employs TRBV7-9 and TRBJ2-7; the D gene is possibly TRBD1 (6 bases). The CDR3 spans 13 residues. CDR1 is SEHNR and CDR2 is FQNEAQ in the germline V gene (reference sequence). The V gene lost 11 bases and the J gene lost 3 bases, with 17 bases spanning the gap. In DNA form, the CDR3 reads TGTGCCTCCGGAGCAGGGGACCTCTACGAGCAGTACTTC. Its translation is CASGAGDLYEQYF. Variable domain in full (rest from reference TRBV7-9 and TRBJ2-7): DTGVSQNPRHKITKRGQNVTFRCDPISEHNRLYWYRQTLGQGPEFLTYFQNEAQLEKSRLLSDRFSAERPKGSFSTLEIQRTEQGDSAMYLCASGAGDLYEQYFGPGTRLTVT.

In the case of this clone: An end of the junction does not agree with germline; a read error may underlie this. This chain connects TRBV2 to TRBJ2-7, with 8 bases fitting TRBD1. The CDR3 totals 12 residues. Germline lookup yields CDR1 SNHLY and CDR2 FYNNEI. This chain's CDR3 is CASRLTGAPRDF. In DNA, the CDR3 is TGTGCCAGCAGGTTGACAGGGGCGCCGCGGGACTTC.

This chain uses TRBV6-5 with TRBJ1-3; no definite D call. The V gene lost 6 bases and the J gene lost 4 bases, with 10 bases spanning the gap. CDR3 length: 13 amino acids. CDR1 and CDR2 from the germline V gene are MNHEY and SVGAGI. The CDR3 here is CASRMNTGNTIYF. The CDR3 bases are TGTGCCAGCAGGATGAATACAGGAAACACCATATATTTT.

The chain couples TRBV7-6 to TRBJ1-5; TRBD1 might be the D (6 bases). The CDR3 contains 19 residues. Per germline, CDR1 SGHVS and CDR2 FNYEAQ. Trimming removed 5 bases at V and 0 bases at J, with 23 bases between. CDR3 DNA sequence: TGTGCCAGCAGCCCGAGCTCTGGGGGCCGTCTAAATAGCAATCAGCCCCAGCATTTT. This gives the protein CASSPSSGGRLNSNQPQHF.

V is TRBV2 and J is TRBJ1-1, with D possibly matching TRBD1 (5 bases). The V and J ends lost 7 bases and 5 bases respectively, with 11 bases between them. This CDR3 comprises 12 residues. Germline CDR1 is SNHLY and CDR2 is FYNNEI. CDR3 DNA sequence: TGTGCCAGCAAGGGTGGGGGGACTGAAGCTTTCTTT. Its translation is CASKGGGTEAFF.